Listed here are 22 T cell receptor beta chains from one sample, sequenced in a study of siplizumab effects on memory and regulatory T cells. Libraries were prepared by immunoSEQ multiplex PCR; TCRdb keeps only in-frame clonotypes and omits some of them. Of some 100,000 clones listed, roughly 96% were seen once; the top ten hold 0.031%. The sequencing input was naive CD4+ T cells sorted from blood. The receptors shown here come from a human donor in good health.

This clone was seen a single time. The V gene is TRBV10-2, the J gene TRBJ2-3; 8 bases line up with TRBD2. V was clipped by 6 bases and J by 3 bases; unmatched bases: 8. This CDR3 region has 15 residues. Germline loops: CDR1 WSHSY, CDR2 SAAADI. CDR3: CASRALAGGTDTQYF. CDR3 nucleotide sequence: TGCGCCAGCAGAGCTCTGGCGGGGGGAACAGATACGCAGTATTTT.

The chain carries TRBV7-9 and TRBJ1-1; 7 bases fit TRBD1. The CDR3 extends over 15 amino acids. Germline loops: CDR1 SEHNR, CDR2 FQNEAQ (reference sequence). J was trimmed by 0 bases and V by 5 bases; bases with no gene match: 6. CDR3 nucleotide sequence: TGTGCCAGCAGCACCCGGACAGGAATGAACACTGAAGCTTTCTTT. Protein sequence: CASSTRTGMNTEAFF.

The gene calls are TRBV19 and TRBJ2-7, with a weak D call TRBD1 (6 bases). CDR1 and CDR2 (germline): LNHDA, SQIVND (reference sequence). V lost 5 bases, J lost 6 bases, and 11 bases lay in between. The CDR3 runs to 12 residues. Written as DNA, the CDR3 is TGTGCCAGTAGTCAAAACAGGGTCGAGCAGTACTTC. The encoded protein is CASSQNRVEQYF. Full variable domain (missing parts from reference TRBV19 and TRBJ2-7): DGGITQSPKYLFRKEGQNVTLSCEQNLNHDAMYWYRQDPGQGLRLIYYSQIVNDFQKGDIAEGYSVSREKKESFPLTVTSAQKNPTAFYLCASSQNRVEQYFGPGTRLTVT.

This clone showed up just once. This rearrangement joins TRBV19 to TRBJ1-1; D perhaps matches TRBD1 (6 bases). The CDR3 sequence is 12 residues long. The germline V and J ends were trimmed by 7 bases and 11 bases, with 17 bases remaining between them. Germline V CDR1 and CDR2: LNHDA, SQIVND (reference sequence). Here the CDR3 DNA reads TGTGCCAGTAACACACCCCGGCAGGGGGCTTTCTTT. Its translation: CASNTPRQGAFF.

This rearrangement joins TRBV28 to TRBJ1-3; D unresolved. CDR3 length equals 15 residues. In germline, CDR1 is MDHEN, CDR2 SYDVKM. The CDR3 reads CASVASVRSGNTIYF. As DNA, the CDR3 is TGTGCGAGCGTGGCAAGTGTTCGCTCTGGAAACACCATATATTTT.

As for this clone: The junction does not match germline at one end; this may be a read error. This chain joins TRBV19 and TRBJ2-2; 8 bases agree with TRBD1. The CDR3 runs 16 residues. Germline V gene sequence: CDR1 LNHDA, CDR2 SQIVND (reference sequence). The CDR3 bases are TGTGCCAGTAGTATTCCGAGACAGGGGAACTCCGGGGAGCTGTTTTTT. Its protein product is CASSIPRQGNSGELFF.

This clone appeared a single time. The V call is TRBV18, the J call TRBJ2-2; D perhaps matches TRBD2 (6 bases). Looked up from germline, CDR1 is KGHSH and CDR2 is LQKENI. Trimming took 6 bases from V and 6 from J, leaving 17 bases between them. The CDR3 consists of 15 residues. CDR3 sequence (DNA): TGTGCCAGCTCCCTTAGCACGCCGGGGGCCGGGGAGCTGTTTTTT. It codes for CASSLSTPGAGELFF.

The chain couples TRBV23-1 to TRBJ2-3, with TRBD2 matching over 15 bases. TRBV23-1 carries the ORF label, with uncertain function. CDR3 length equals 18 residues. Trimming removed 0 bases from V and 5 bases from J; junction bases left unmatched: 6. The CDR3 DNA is TGCGCCAGCAGTCAATCGAGGACTAGCGGGGGGGCTCAAGATACGCAGTATTTT. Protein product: CASSQSRTSGGAQDTQYF.

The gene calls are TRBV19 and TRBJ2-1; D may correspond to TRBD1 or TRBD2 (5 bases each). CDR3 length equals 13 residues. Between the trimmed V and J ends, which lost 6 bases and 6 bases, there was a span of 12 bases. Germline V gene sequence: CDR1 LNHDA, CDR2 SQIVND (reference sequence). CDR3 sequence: CASRGTQFNEQFF. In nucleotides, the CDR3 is TGTGCCAGTAGAGGGACGCAGTTCAATGAGCAGTTCTTC. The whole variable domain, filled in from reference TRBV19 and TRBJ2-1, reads DGGITQSPKYLFRKEGQNVTLSCEQNLNHDAMYWYRQDPGQGLRLIYYSQIVNDFQKGDIAEGYSVSREKKESFPLTVTSAQKNPTAFYLCASRGTQFNEQFFGPGTRLTVL.

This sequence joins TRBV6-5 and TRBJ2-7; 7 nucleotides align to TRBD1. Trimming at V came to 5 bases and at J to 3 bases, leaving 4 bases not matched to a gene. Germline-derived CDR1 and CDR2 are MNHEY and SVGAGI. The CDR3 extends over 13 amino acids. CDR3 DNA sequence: TGTGCCAGCAGTGCGACAGGGATCTACGAGCAGTACTTC. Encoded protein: CASSATGIYEQYF.

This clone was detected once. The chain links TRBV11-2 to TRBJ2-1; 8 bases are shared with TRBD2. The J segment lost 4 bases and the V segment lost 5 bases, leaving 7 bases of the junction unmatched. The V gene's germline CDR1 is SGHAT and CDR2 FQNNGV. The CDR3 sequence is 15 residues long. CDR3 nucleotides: TGTGCCAGCAGCCTTTCCGGGACTAGGTACAATGAGCAGTTCTTC. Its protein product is CASSLSGTRYNEQFF.

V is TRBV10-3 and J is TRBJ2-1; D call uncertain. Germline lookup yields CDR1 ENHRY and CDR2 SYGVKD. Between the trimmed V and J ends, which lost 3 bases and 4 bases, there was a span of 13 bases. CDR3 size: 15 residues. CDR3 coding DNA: TGTGCCATCAGTGACGATTACCTTGGATACAATGAGCAGTTCTTC. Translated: CAISDDYLGYNEQFF.

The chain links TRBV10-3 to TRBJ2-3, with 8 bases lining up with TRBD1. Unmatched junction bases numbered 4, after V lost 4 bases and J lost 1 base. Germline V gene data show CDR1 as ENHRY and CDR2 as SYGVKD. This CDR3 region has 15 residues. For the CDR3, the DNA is TGTGCCATCAGTGCCGGACAGGGTCGCACAGATACGCAGTATTTT. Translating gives CAISAGQGRTDTQYF.

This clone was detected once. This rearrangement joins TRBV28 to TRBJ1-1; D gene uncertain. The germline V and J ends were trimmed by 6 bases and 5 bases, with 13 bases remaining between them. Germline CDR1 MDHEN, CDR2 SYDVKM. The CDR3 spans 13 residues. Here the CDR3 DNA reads TGTGCCAGCAGCTCCCCGGGCCGGACTGAAGCTTTCTTT. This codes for CASSSPGRTEAFF.

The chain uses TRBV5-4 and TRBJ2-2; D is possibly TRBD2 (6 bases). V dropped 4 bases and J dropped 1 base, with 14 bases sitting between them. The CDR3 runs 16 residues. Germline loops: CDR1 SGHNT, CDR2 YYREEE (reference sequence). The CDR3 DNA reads TGTGCCAGCAGCGCAGGTAGCGGACAGAACACCGGGGAGCTGTTTTTT. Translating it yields CASSAGSGQNTGELFF.

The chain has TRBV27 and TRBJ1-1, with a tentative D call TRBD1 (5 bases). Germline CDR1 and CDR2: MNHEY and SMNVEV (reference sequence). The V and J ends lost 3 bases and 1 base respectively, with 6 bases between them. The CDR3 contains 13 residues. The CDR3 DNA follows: TGTGCCAGCAGTTTTGGGGGGAACACTGAAGCTTTCTTT. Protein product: CASSFGGNTEAFF.

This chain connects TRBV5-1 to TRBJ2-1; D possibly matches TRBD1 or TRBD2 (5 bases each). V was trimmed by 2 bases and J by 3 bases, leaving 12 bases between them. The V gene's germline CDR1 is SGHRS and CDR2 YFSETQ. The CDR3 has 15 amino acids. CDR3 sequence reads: CASSFRGEFYNEQFF. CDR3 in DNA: TGCGCCAGCAGCTTCCGAGGGGAGTTCTACAATGAGCAGTTCTTC.

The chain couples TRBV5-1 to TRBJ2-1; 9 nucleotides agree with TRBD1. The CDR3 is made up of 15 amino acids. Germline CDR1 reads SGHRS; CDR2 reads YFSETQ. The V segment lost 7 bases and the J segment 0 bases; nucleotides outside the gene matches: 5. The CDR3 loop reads CASVLTGGSYNEQFF. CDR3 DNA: TGCGCCAGCGTTCTGACAGGGGGCTCCTACAATGAGCAGTTCTTC.

The chain's CDR3 is CASSQITGTSTDTQYF. DNA for the CDR3: TGTGCCAGCAGCCAAATCACCGGGACTAGCACAGATACGCAGTATTTT. The V and J genes are TRBV4-2 and TRBJ2-3; possibly TRBD2 for D (6 bases). The CDR3 contains 16 residues. The V and J ends lost 2 bases and 0 bases respectively, with 12 bases between them. Germline-derived CDR1 and CDR2 are LGHNA and YNFKEQ.

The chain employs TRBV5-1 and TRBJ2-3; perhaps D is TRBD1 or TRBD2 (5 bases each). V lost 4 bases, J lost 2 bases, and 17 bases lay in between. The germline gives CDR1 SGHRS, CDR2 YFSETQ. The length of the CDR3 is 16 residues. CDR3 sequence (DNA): TGCGCCAGCAGCCCTGGGACCTACTATACCACAGATACGCAGTATTTT. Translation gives CASSPGTYYTTDTQYF.

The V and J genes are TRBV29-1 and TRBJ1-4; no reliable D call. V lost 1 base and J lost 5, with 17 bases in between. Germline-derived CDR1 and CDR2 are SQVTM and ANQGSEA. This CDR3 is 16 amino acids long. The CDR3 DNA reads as TGCAGCGTTGAAGTTTCCAAGACGGCTGCGAATGAAAAACTGTTTTTT. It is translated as CSVEVSKTAANEKLFF.

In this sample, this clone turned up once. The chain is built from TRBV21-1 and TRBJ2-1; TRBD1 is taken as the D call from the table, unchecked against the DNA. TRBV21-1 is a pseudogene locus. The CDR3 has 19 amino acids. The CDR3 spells CASSKEGIVRQSTYNEQFF. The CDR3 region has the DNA TGTGCCAGCAGCAAAGAAGGGATTGTCCGACAGTCGACATACAATGAGCAGTTCTTC.